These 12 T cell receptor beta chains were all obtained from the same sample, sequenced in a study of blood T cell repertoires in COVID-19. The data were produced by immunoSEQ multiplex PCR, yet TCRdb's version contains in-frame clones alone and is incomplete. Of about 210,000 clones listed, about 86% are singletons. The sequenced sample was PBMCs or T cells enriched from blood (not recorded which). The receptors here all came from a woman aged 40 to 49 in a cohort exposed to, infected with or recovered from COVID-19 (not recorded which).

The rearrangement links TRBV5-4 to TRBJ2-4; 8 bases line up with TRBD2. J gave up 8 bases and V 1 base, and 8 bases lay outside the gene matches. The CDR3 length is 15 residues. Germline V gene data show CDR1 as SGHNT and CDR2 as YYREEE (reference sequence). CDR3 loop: CASSLISGGGDIQYF. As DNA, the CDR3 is TGTGCCAGCAGCTTGATAAGCGGGGGTGGGGACATTCAGTACTTC.

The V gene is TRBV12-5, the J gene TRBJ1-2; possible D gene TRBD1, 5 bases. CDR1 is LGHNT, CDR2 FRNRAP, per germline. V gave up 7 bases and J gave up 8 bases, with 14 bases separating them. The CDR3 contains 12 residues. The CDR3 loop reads CASVIGAAGYTF. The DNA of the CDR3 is TGTGCTAGTGTCATAGGGGCCGCGGGCTACACCTTC.

The CDR3, as DNA: TGTGCCACAACGCCGGGACATAGCTCCTACGAGCAGTACTTC. It is translated as CATTPGHSSYEQYF. The rearrangement links TRBV15 to TRBJ2-7; TRBD1 might be the D (6 bases). Germline CDR1 reads LNHNV; CDR2 reads YYDKDF (reference sequence). Trimming left V 9 bases short and J 0 bases short, with 15 bases between. This CDR3 contains 14 residues.

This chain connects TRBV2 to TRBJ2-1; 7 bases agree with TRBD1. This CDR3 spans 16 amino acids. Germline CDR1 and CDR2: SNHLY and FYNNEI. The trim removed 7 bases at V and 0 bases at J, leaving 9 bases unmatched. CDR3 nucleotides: TGTGCCAGCAAGACAGGGATCCTAAGCTCCTACAATGAGCAGTTCTTC. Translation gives CASKTGILSSYNEQFF.

The DNA of the CDR3 is TGTGCCAGCAGTGCCGACAGGGCAGCTTTCTTT. Its translation: CASSADRAAFF. The gene calls are TRBV25-1 and TRBJ1-1; 7 nucleotides agree with TRBD1. This CDR3 is 11 amino acids long. From germline, CDR1 is MGHDK and CDR2 SYGVNS. V was clipped by 4 bases and J by 10 bases; unmatched bases: 3.

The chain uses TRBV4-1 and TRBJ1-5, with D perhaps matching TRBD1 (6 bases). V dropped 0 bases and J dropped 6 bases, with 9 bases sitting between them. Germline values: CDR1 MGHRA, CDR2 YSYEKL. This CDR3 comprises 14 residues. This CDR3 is CASSQEGASQPQHF. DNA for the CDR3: TGCGCCAGCAGCCAAGAGGGGGCCAGTCAGCCCCAGCATTTT.

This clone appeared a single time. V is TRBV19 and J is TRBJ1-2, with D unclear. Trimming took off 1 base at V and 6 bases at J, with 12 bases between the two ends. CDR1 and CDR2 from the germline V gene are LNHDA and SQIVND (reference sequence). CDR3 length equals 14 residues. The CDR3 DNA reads TGTGCCAGTAGTATAGTGGCGTTAGCGGATGGCTACACCTTC. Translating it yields CASSIVALADGYTF.

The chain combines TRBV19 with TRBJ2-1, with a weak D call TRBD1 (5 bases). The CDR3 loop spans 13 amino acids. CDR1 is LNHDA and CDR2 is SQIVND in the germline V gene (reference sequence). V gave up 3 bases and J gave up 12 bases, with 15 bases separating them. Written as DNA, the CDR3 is TGTGCCAGTAGTATCCCCTGGGGCAGAGGGCAGTTCTTC. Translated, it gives CASSIPWGRGQFF.

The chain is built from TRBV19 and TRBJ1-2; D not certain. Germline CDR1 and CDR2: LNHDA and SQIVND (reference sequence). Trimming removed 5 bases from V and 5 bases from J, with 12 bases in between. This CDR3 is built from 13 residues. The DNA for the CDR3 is TGTGCCAGTAGTCCGCGGTCACCTTATGGCTACACCTTC. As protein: CASSPRSPYGYTF.

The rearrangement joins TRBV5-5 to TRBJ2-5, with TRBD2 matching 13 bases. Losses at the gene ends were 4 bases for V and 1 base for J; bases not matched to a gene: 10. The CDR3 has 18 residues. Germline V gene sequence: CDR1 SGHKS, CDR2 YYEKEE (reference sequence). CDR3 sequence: CASSHPTSGGPSQETQYF. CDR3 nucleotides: TGTGCCAGCAGCCACCCGACTAGCGGGGGGCCTAGCCAAGAGACCCAGTACTTC.

The chain's CDR3 is CASSPPQQPQHF. CDR3 bases: TGTGCCAGCAGTCCCCCCCAACAGCCCCAGCATTTT. The gene calls are TRBV12-3 or TRBV12-4 and TRBJ1-5; D is ambiguous. CDR3 length: 12 residues. V was clipped by 5 bases and J by 7 bases, with 9 bases between them.

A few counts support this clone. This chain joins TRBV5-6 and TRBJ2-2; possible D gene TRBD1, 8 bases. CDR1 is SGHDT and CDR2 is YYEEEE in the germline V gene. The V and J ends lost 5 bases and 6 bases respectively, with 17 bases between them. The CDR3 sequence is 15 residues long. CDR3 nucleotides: TGTGCCAGCAGTCGACAGGGGAGGGTTCCCGGGGAGCTGTTTTTT. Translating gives CASSRQGRVPGELFF.